The 21 T cell receptor beta chains presented below share a single source sample, sequenced in a study of CD8+ T cells in alopecia areata. Sequencing used cDNA as its template, made by extracting RNA and reverse transcribing it. Some clones are missing from TCRdb's copy, which holds only in-frame ones; the method was immunoSEQ multiplex PCR. The top ten hold under 2% of the sample, which has around 290,000 clones, over 45% seen once. Indicated treatment: oral pan-JAK inhibitor, 5-10 mg twice daily. The specimen was CD4+ T cells sorted from blood, collected at week 24, from a patient treated with tofacitinib. The receptors were sampled from a human donor with alopecia areata.

Details on this clone: Germline is not matched at one junction end, which may reflect a read error. The chain combines TRBV7-7 with TRBJ1-2; possibly TRBD1 for D (5 bases). The CDR3 runs to 17 residues. Germline V CDR1 and CDR2: SSHAT, FNYEAQ (reference sequence). CDR3 loop: CASSLGTQGMEVDGYTF. The DNA of the CDR3 is TGTGCTAGCAGCTTAGGAACCCAGGGAATGGAGGTCGATGGCTACACCTTC.

J is TRBJ1-6 and V is TRBV4-3; D possibly corresponds to TRBD1 (6 bases). Germline V gene data show CDR1 as LGHNA and CDR2 as YSLEER. The CDR3 extends over 14 amino acids. The V and J ends lost 1 base and 7 bases respectively, with 8 bases between them. The CDR3 region is CASSQGTANSPLHF. The CDR3 nucleotides read TGCGCCAGCAGCCAAGGGACAGCCAATTCACCCCTCCACTTT.

The chain employs TRBV25-1 and TRBJ1-6, with D perhaps TRBD1 (6 bases). The CDR3 covers 17 residues. The germline V gene has CDR1 MGHDK and CDR2 SYGVNS. With 2 bases removed from V and 7 bases from J, the gap between germline ends came to 18 bases. The DNA of the CDR3 is TGTGCCAGCAGTGAACCCTGGGGGGGGCGTATGAATTCACCCCTCCACTTT. The encoded protein is CASSEPWGGRMNSPLHF.

The sample holds a few counts of this clone. The genes are TRBV7-2 and TRBJ2-7; possible D gene TRBD2, 5 bases. Germline assignment: CDR1 SGHTA and CDR2 FQGNSA. The V end was cut by 2 bases, the J end by 3 bases, with 11 bases between. This CDR3 region has 14 residues. CDR3 in DNA: TGTGCCAGCAGCTTATTCCGGGGTTTCTACGAGCAGTACTTC. This encodes CASSLFRGFYEQYF.

This chain connects TRBV30 to TRBJ1-1, with D perhaps TRBD1 (5 bases). The CDR3 runs to 13 residues. In germline, CDR1 is GTSNPN, CDR2 SVGIG (reference sequence). V was clipped by 4 bases and J by 0 bases, with 9 bases between them. CDR3: CAWTGHMNTEAFF. CDR3 DNA: TGTGCCTGGACCGGACACATGAACACTGAAGCTTTCTTT.

This sequence joins TRBV5-1 and TRBJ1-4; 8 bases match TRBD1. The V segment lost 3 bases and the J segment 8 bases; nucleotides outside the gene matches: 6. Germline V CDR1 and CDR2: SGHRS, YFSETQ. The CDR3 is 14 amino acids. Here the CDR3 DNA reads TGCGCCAGCAGCTGGGATGGACAGGGAGAAAAACTGTTTTTT. Encoded protein: CASSWDGQGEKLFF.

V usage is TRBV30 and J usage is TRBJ1-2; no reliable D call. The CDR3 loop spans 12 amino acids. Germline CDR1 and CDR2: GTSNPN and SVGIG (reference sequence). Trimming removed 0 bases from V and 8 bases from J, with 10 bases in between. The CDR3 spells CAWSVRAGGYTF. CDR3 nucleotide sequence: TGTGCCTGGAGTGTGCGTGCGGGCGGCTACACCTTC.

The CDR3, as DNA: TGTGCCAGCAGTGAACACCTCACCGGTTCACCCCTCCACTTT. It specifies CASSEHLTGSPLHF. The chain joins TRBV6-1 to TRBJ1-6; no clear D gene. Trimming removed 2 bases from V and 9 bases from J, with 11 bases in between. The CDR3 length is 14 residues. Germline CDR1 is MNHNS and CDR2 is SASEGT.

The chain employs TRBV9 and TRBJ2-5; TRBD2 matches 7 bases. Losses at the gene ends were 0 bases for V and 1 base for J; bases not matched to a gene: 6. Germline lookup yields CDR1 SGDLS and CDR2 YYNGEE. The CDR3 totals 16 residues. The CDR3 here is CASSVAASGVQETQYF. DNA for the CDR3: TGTGCCAGCAGCGTAGCGGCTAGCGGAGTCCAAGAGACCCAGTACTTC.

The chain combines TRBV7-3 with TRBJ2-1, with TRBD1 matching 7 bases. Germline CDR1 reads SGHTA; CDR2 reads FQGTGA. J was trimmed by 0 bases and V by 2 bases; bases with no gene match: 7. The CDR3 has 17 residues. CDR3 in DNA: TGTGCCAGCAGCTTAGGTAACAGGGGTAACTCCTACAATGAGCAGTTCTTC. As protein: CASSLGNRGNSYNEQFF.

The chain joins TRBV6-5 to TRBJ2-7; no clear D gene. Germline CDR1 MNHEY, CDR2 SVGAGI. Trimming took off 0 bases at V and 5 bases at J, with 14 bases between the two ends. The length of the CDR3 is 15 residues. Here the CDR3 DNA reads TGTGCCAGCAGTTACTCGATTCCTTATCTGAACGAGCAGTACTTC. As protein: CASSYSIPYLNEQYF.

This clone was found many times. This sequence joins TRBV2 and TRBJ2-1; TRBD2 matches at 10 bases. CDR1 and CDR2 from the germline V gene are SNHLY and FYNNEI. This CDR3 contains 15 residues. V was pared by 6 bases and J by 2 bases, with 4 bases of the junction left unmatched. The CDR3 nucleotides are TGTGCCAGCAGGCCGGGACTAGCGCCCTACAATGAGCAGTTCTTC. Translating gives CASRPGLAPYNEQFF.

The chain employs TRBV29-1 and TRBJ2-1, with 15 bases lining up with TRBD2. The V and J ends lost 5 bases and 8 bases, in that order; junction bases with no gene match: 7. The CDR3 loop spans 15 amino acids. Germline V lookup: CDR1 SQVTM, CDR2 ANQGSEA. The CDR3 DNA is TGCAGCGTTAGGACTAGCGGGGGGGCCAGGTATGAGCAGTTCTTC. Amino acid sequence: CSVRTSGGARYEQFF.

Of note for this clone: Distinct nucleotide sequences in the sample also encode this CDR3. The V call is TRBV4-3, the J call TRBJ1-2; the D is unclear. V gave up 0 bases and J gave up 1 base, with 6 bases separating them. The CDR3 loop spans 14 amino acids. The germline V gene has CDR1 LGHNA and CDR2 YSLEER. The CDR3 bases are TGCGCCAGCAGCCAAGATAGAGTTAACTATGGCTACACCTTC. As protein: CASSQDRVNYGYTF.

The V call is TRBV27, the J call TRBJ2-7, with 10 bases identical to TRBD2. The CDR3 loop spans 14 amino acids. CDR1 and CDR2 from the germline V gene are MNHEY and SMNVEV (reference sequence). The junction had 6 bases not matched to a gene; V was cut back by 7 bases and J by 3 bases. The DNA for the CDR3 is TGTGCCAGCAATCCCAGGACTAGCGGCTACGAGCAGTACTTC. Translated: CASNPRTSGYEQYF.

The gene calls are TRBV2 and TRBJ2-3, with 10 bases matching TRBD2. With 4 bases clipped from V and 1 base from J, the junction kept 2 bases outside the gene matches. Per the germline V gene, CDR1 is SNHLY and CDR2 is FYNNEI. This CDR3 has 15 residues. The CDR3 reads CASSASGGGTDTQYF. Here the CDR3 DNA reads TGTGCCAGCAGTGCTAGCGGGGGAGGCACAGATACGCAGTATTTT.

The gene calls are TRBV5-6 and TRBJ1-2; a possible D gene is TRBD1 (6 bases). Per germline, CDR1 SGHDT and CDR2 YYEEEE. Deletions cut 5 bases from V and 5 bases from J, with 19 bases between. The CDR3 spans 15 residues. CDR3 region: CASSPRGRGPYGYTF. DNA for the CDR3: TGTGCCAGCAGTCCAAGGGGCAGGGGACCTTATGGCTACACCTTC.

The V and J genes are TRBV30 and TRBJ1-3; D gene ambiguous. This CDR3 spans 13 amino acids. V lost 2 bases and J lost 1, with 6 bases in between. The germline V gene encodes CDR1 GTSNPN and CDR2 SVGIG (reference sequence). CDR3 sequence: CAWSLVSGNTIYF. The CDR3 DNA follows: TGTGCCTGGAGTTTGGTTTCTGGAAACACCATATATTTT.

The chain uses TRBV20-1 and TRBJ1-1; D gene uncertain. The CDR3 is 9 residues long. CDR1 DFQATT and CDR2 SNEGSKA come from the germline V gene (reference sequence). The V end was cut by 6 bases, the J end by 11 bases, with 10 bases between. Here the CDR3 DNA reads TGCAGTGCCAACACCGGGGCTTTCTTT. Its protein is CSANTGAFF.

J is TRBJ2-5 and V is TRBV7-2; D unclear. Germline V lookup: CDR1 SGHTA, CDR2 FQGNSA. The V end lost 4 bases, the J end lost 2 bases, and 14 bases lay between the germline ends. CDR3 length: 15 amino acids. The CDR3 sequence: CASSSTGVSQETQYF. The CDR3 DNA sequence: TGTGCCAGCAGCTCCACTGGAGTTTCACAAGAGACCCAGTACTTC.

V gene TRBV7-9 combines with J gene TRBJ1-4; a weak D match, TRBD1 (6 bases). The ends were cut back, 7 bases at V and 7 bases at J, with 25 bases in the middle. Germline V gene sequence: CDR1 SEHNR, CDR2 FQNEAQ (reference sequence). This CDR3 comprises 17 residues. In DNA, the CDR3 is TGTGCCAGCACCGAGACGACAGGCCGCCCGGGGAGTGAAAAACTGTTTTTT. Translation gives CASTETTGRPGSEKLFF.